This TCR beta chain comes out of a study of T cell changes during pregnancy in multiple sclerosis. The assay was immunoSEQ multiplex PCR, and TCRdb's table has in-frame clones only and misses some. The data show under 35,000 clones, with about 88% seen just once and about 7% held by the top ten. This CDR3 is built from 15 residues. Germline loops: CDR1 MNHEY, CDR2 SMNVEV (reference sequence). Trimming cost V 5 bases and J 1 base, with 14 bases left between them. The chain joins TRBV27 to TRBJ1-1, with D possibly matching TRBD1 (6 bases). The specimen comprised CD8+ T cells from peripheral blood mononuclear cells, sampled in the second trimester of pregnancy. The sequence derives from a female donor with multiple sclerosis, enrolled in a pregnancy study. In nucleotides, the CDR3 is TGTGCCAGCAGTGCACGAGACAGGAAGAACACTGAAGCTTTCTTT. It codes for CASSARDRKNTEAFF.